The source of this T cell receptor (beta chain) is a study of shared clonotypes between healthy human individuals. Sequenced by immunoSEQ multiplex PCR; TCRdb stores in-frame clones only, minus some. The sample lists around 700,000 clones; roughly 70% were seen once. V dropped 8 bases and J dropped 2 bases, with 16 bases sitting between them. The CDR3 sequence is 14 residues long. Per the germline V gene, CDR1 is MDHEN and CDR2 is SYDVKM. Study findings and constraints: Around 4.9% of naive CD4 clonotypes were shared across four donors. The study's rarefaction showed incomplete sorted-subset sequencing despite large depth. Generally, naive subsets (rather than memory subsets) showed larger estimated richness. Donor scarcity curtailed the genetic and exposure-history diversity represented herein.

Turning to this clone: Its antigen is currently unknown.

The sample taken for sequencing was memory CD4+ T cells sorted from blood. Subset denoted: CD45RA-negative fraction. The chain has TRBV28 and TRBJ2-7, with D possibly TRBD1 on 6 matching bases. This TCR came from a young woman in good health. As DNA, the CDR3 is TGTGCCAGCGTCACAGGGTTAGATACCTACGAGCAGTACTTC. Encoded protein: CASVTGLDTYEQYF.